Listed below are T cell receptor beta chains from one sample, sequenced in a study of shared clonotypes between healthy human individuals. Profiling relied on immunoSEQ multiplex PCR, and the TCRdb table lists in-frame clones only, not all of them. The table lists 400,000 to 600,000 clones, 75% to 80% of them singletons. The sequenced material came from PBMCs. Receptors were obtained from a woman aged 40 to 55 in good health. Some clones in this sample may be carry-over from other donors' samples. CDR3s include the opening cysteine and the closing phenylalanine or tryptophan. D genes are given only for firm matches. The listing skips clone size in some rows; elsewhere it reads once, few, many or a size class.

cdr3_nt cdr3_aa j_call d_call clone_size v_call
TGTGCCAGCAGTTACTCGACTGGGGCCAACGTCCTGACTTTC CASSYSTGANVLTF TRBJ2-6 - many TRBV6-6
TGTGCCAGCAGTGGGGTTGTTTGGACAGATACGCAGTATTTT CASSGVVWTDTQYF TRBJ2-3 - - TRBV2
TGTGCCAGCAGTGAAGCGCTTAGCGGGAGGGTGGCAGATACGCAGTATTTT CASSEALSGRVADTQYF TRBJ2-3 TRBD2 - TRBV6-1
TGCGCCAGCAGCTTTGAACTAGCGGGAGGGCCCCGCTCCTACGAGCAGTACTTC CASSFELAGGPRSYEQYF TRBJ2-7 TRBD2 few TRBV5-1
TGTGCCAGTCGACGACAGGGGAGAAGGAGCAATCAGCCCCAGCATTTT CASRRQGRRSNQPQHF TRBJ1-5 TRBD1 once TRBV19
TGCGCCAGCATCAAGCGGGAGGGCCACGATGAGCAGTTCTTC CASIKREGHDEQFF TRBJ2-1 TRBD2 - TRBV5-1
TGTGCCTGGAGTGTATCAGGGGGTGTCTACGAGCAGTACTTC CAWSVSGGVYEQYF TRBJ2-7 TRBD1 once TRBV30
TGTGCCAGTAGTATAACGGGCGCCACTAACTATGGCTACACCTTC CASSITGATNYGYTF TRBJ1-2 - once TRBV19
TGTGCCAGCAGCCCCACAGGAATCCAAGAGACCCAGTACTTC CASSPTGIQETQYF TRBJ2-5 - - TRBV7-2
TGCGCCAGCAGCGATATACAGGGGGCGGACGAGCAGTACTTC CASSDIQGADEQYF TRBJ2-7 TRBD1 - TRBV5-1
TGTGCCACCAGCCCCCGGGGACAGGGATACTACGAGCAGTACTTC CATSPRGQGYYEQYF TRBJ2-7 TRBD1 - TRBV15
TGTGCCAGCGGGGGGGCGGGAGCACCATGGAGCTCCTACAATGAGCAGTTCTTC CASGGAGAPWSSYNEQFF TRBJ2-1 - - TRBV13
TGTGCCTGGAGTGTTTCCGTCGGGGAGCTGTTTTTT CAWSVSVGELFF TRBJ2-2 - - TRBV30
TGTGCCAGTAGTATGGCTAGCGGGAGCTCTTTTGAGCAGTACTTC CASSMASGSSFEQYF TRBJ2-7 TRBD2 - TRBV19
TGTGCCAGCAGAAGGGGTAGCGGGAGGGCAACAGATACGCAGTATTTT CASRRGSGRATDTQYF TRBJ2-3 TRBD2 - TRBV2
TGTGCCAGCAGCTCGATACTAGCGGGAGGCCCCAATGAGCAGTTCTTC CASSSILAGGPNEQFF TRBJ2-1 TRBD2 - TRBV7-2
TGTGCCAGCAGTAAACCTGGCTATGGCTACACCTTC CASSKPGYGYTF TRBJ1-2 - few TRBV14
TGCGCCAGCAGCTTCGGACTAGCGGGAGATGGTGAGCAGTTCTTC CASSFGLAGDGEQFF TRBJ2-1 TRBD2 - TRBV5-1
TGTGCCAGCAGCTTATATAGAGGCTCTGGAAACACCATATATTTT CASSLYRGSGNTIYF TRBJ1-3 - - TRBV7-8
TGTGCCATCAGTCCCGGACAGTCTGAGGGAAATGAAAAACTGTTTTTT CAISPGQSEGNEKLFF TRBJ1-4 - - TRBV10-3
TGTGCCAGCAGCCCGGACGGAGGCAAAAACATTCAGTACTTC CASSPDGGKNIQYF TRBJ2-4 - - TRBV7-9
TGTGCCAGCAGACCGAGACAGCAGAACACTGAAGCTTTCTTT CASRPRQQNTEAFF TRBJ1-1 - few TRBV13
TGCAGCGTGCGCCGGGGAGGGGATGGCTACACCTTC CSVRRGGDGYTF TRBJ1-2 - - TRBV29-1
TGTGCCAGCAATATCCTGACAGGGGAAGATACGCAGTATTTT CASNILTGEDTQYF TRBJ2-3 TRBD1 - TRBV7-2
TGTGCCAGCAGCGGTTTGGGGGGACCTGGGACCCAGTACTTC CASSGLGGPGTQYF TRBJ2-5 - - TRBV2
TGTGCCAGCAGCCCCGCGGCAGTCGAAAAACTGTTTTTT CASSPAAVEKLFF TRBJ1-4 - - TRBV11-2
TGTGCCAGCAGCGCCCGACTAGGCAATGAGCAGTTCTTC CASSARLGNEQFF TRBJ2-1 - - TRBV11-3
TGTGCCAGCGAAGGACACTCCAATCAGCCCCAGCATTTT CASEGHSNQPQHF TRBJ1-5 - - TRBV7-2
TGTGCCATCAGTGACCACAGGGGGGTGGCTGAAGCTTTCTTT CAISDHRGVAEAFF TRBJ1-1 TRBD1 - TRBV10-3
TGTGCCAGCAGCCAAAAAGGGTATTGGGTGGAGCAGTACTTC CASSQKGYWVEQYF TRBJ2-7 - - TRBV7-2
TGTGCCAGCAGCTTGATAAGCACAGATACGCAGTATTTT CASSLISTDTQYF TRBJ2-3 - - TRBV7-9
TGTGCCAGCAACAACTGGGGGACAGGTGGTTCGGGGACTGAAGCTTTCTTT CASNNWGTGGSGTEAFF TRBJ1-1 TRBD1 - TRBV7-9
TGTGCCACCAGCAGATCCGGGACACGGGGTTACAATGAGCAGTTCTTC CATSRSGTRGYNEQFF TRBJ2-1 - - TRBV15
TGTGCCTGGAGTGCGGTAGCGGGAAGGGCCTACGAGCAGTACTTC CAWSAVAGRAYEQYF TRBJ2-7 TRBD2 few TRBV30
TGTGCCAGCAGCACCGGGCCAGACCGGGACAATGAGCAGTTCTTC CASSTGPDRDNEQFF TRBJ2-1 - few TRBV11-3
TGTGCCCTGGGGGCGATTTCGGACACTGAAGCTTTCTTT CALGAISDTEAFF TRBJ1-1 - - TRBV7-9
TGTGCCAGCAGCCGCCGACCGGGACTCCTCCGTTCCGAGCAGTACTTC CASSRRPGLLRSEQYF TRBJ2-7 - - TRBV4-2
TGTGCCAGCAGCTTAATCGGACTACCCTACACAGATACGCAGTATTTT CASSLIGLPYTDTQYF TRBJ2-3 - - TRBV7-3
TGTGCCAGCGCTGGCTTCTCGAATCAGCCCCAGCATTTT CASAGFSNQPQHF TRBJ1-5 - few TRBV25-1
TGTGCTACAAAGGACTCGTTCGGGGGGCAAGATGAAAAACTGTTTTTT CATKDSFGGQDEKLFF TRBJ1-4 - - TRBV19
TGTGCCAGCAGTCCGGGACAGGGAAAAGGGTACACTGAAGCTTTCTTT CASSPGQGKGYTEAFF TRBJ1-1 TRBD1 - TRBV7-9
TGTGCCAGCAGTTTCCAAGCGGCCACCGGGGAGCTGTTTTTT CASSFQAATGELFF TRBJ2-2 - - TRBV27
TGTGCCAGCAGCCGAAGGGGACAGGGGGCGAAGACCCAGTACTTC CASSRRGQGAKTQYF TRBJ2-5 TRBD1 - TRBV28
TGTGCCGTAGGGACAGGGGTTTTGAACACTGAAGCTTTCTTT CAVGTGVLNTEAFF TRBJ1-1 TRBD1 once TRBV6-1